In its sample, the clone carrying this T cell receptor (beta chain) was seen many times. Its antigen is unidentified. This record comes from a study of T-cell memory formation after mild COVID-19. TCRdb re-derived calls from the 5' RACE reads in MiXCR, one entry per CDR3 protein. Of around 250,000 distinct CDR3 sequences detected, 9.4% appear once; the ten largest clones hold around 23%. CDR1 and CDR2 (germline): DFQATT, SNEGSKA (reference sequence). The CDR3 is 16 amino acids. The germline V and J ends were trimmed by 6 bases and 0 bases, with 18 bases remaining between them. General observations from the study: Contracting clones localized mainly to CM and EM when CD4+ and mainly to EMRA when CD8+. A subset of responding clones appeared in pre-infection memory, suggesting cross-reactive memory joined.

The genes are TRBV20-1 and TRBJ2-1, with D possibly being TRBD2 (6 bases). The sequencing sample was made of PBMCs or a T cell subset sorted from them (not recorded which). The sequence came from a man aged 18 to 29 who had mild COVID-19 (a few samples of this study predate the infection). Cell type and time point are not known. CDR3 amino acids: CSANHPYGGSYNEQFF. The CDR3 nucleotides are TGCAGTGCGAACCACCCCTACGGGGGCTCCTACAATGAGCAGTTCTTC.